This T cell receptor beta chain derives from a study of T cell responses to AZD1222 COVID-19 vaccine. Across the whole study: Second-dose schedules of about 4 or about 12 weeks were combined.

The assay was immunoSEQ multiplex PCR, and TCRdb's table has in-frame clones only and misses some. The table shows around 130,000 clones, with under 95% occurring only once. This clone has more than one count but fewer than ten. Its cognate antigen is unknown. Study conclusions and caveats: Repertoire sampling happened only post peak T cell response. Females made up more of the donors, who were largely white British, and clonal diversity may have come out too low. With dominance at 160-218 and 743-854, vaccine-associated CD4 TCRs spanned spike.

Germline V CDR1 and CDR2: SEHNR, FQNEAQ (reference sequence). The germline V and J ends were trimmed by 5 bases and 13 bases, with 16 bases remaining between them. The CDR3 extends over 12 amino acids. The sequence was obtained from an adult in good health. The source material was peripheral blood, sampled on day 0 of AZD1222 vaccination. The rearrangement uses TRBV7-9 and TRBJ2-3, with D maybe TRBD2 (6 bases). As DNA, the CDR3 is TGTGCCAGCAGCCTATCGGCGGGGTGGGAGTATTTT. Translation gives CASSLSAGWEYF.